Following are 8 T cell receptor beta chains from one sample sequenced in a study of blood T cell repertoires in COVID-19. TCRdb's table, derived via immunoSEQ multiplex PCR, lists solely in-frame clones and lacks some. The table records 200,000 to 300,000 clones, approximately 80% of them present only once. Sequenced material: peripheral blood. The receptors were sampled from a man aged 35 to 55 who had recovered from COVID-19.

This clone was counted a single time. The CDR3: CASSSNRVGEQYF. The DNA of the CDR3 is TGCGCCAGCAGCTCCAACAGGGTCGGCGAGCAGTACTTC. V and J are TRBV4-3 and TRBJ2-7; TRBD1 might be the D (6 bases). Germline loops: CDR1 LGHNA, CDR2 YSLEER. Trimming removed 5 bases from V and 6 bases from J, with 14 bases in between. The CDR3 totals 13 residues.

The gene calls are TRBV18 and TRBJ1-5; TRBD1 matches at 8 bases. Per germline, CDR1 KGHSH and CDR2 LQKENI. The V gene end was trimmed by 2 bases and the J gene end by 4 bases; junction bases not matched to a gene: 4. The CDR3 contains 15 residues. In nucleotides, the CDR3 is TGTGCCAGCTCACCAGCGGGACAGGTGAATCAGCCCCAGCATTTT. Its protein product is CASSPAGQVNQPQHF.

V is TRBV7-2 and J is TRBJ1-1; no clear D gene. The length of the CDR3 is 13 residues. Trimming took off 2 bases at V and 2 bases at J, with 6 bases between the two ends. Looked up from germline, CDR1 is SGHTA and CDR2 is FQGNSA. This CDR3 reads CASSLQINTEAFF. Here the CDR3 DNA reads TGTGCCAGCAGCTTACAGATAAACACTGAAGCTTTCTTT.

The genes are TRBV4-3 and TRBJ2-5; the match to TRBD2 covers 9 bases. From germline, CDR1 is LGHNA and CDR2 YSLEER. J gave up 7 bases and V 0 bases, and 3 bases lay outside the gene matches. The CDR3 extends over 14 amino acids. The CDR3 sequence: CASSQDELAGTQYF. CDR3 DNA: TGCGCCAGCAGCCAAGATGAACTAGCGGGGACCCAGTACTTC.

V and J are TRBV7-8 and TRBJ2-7; TRBD1 matches 9 bases. Losses at the gene ends were 5 bases for V and 3 bases for J; bases not matched to a gene: 8. The germline V gene has CDR1 SGHVS and CDR2 FQNEAQ. CDR3 length equals 15 residues. CDR3 DNA: TGTGCCAGCAGCCAAGGGACAGGGACGTACTACGAGCAGTACTTC. It specifies CASSQGTGTYYEQYF.

The gene calls are TRBV5-4 and TRBJ2-5, with 9 bases that match TRBD2. The V gene end was trimmed by 0 bases and the J gene end by 5 bases; junction bases not matched to a gene: 5. The CDR3 length is 15 residues. Germline V gene lookup returns CDR1 SGHNT and CDR2 YYREEE (reference sequence). CDR3 region: CASSLAAGGRETQYF. The DNA for the CDR3 is TGTGCCAGCAGCTTGGCTGCGGGAGGGCGTGAGACCCAGTACTTC.

This CDR3 is CASSQLGQAAQPQHF. In DNA form, the CDR3 reads TGTGCCAGCAGTCAACTAGGACAGGCCGCTCAGCCCCAGCATTTT. The V call is TRBV6-5, the J call TRBJ1-5; TRBD1 agrees at 7 bases. With V trimmed by 5 bases and J by 6 bases, 10 bases remained unmatched. The CDR3 has 15 residues. Germline V CDR1 and CDR2: MNHEY, SVGAGI.

The V gene is TRBV19, the J gene TRBJ2-7; D is unresolved. Trimming removed 7 bases from V and 1 base from J, with 11 bases in between. Germline lookup yields CDR1 LNHDA and CDR2 SQIVND (reference sequence). The CDR3 consists of 13 residues. The CDR3 here is CASKSEASYEQYF. DNA of the CDR3: TGTGCCAGTAAATCAGAAGCGTCCTACGAGCAGTACTTC.